Following are 14 T cell receptor beta chains from one sample sequenced in a study of PD-1 blockade in classical Hodgkin lymphoma. This table comes from immunoSEQ multiplex PCR, and its TCRdb copy is limited to in-frame clones, with some not included. This table has some 30,000 clones, around 85% appearing once. Time point indicated: cycle 4 day 1 (C4D1), after more than five weeks of nivolumab. In every patient, relapse followed autologous stem cell transplantation, while exposure to brentuximab vedotin differed. The authors purified CD4+ T cells from thawed PBMCs by magnetic negative selection. Sequencing was performed on CD4+ T cells from blood, taken before the fourth cycle of nivolumab. All receptors derive from a human donor with classical Hodgkin lymphoma.

The genes are TRBV5-6 and TRBJ2-1; 13 bases map to TRBD2. Germline values: CDR1 SGHDT, CDR2 YYEEEE. The junction had 9 bases not matched to a gene; V was cut back by 4 bases and J by 8 bases. The CDR3 is made up of 16 amino acids. The CDR3 DNA follows: TGTGCCAGCAGCCTGACTAGCGGGAGGACCTTTGATGAGCAGTTCTTC. This sequence encodes CASSLTSGRTFDEQFF.

The chain recombines TRBV25-1 with TRBJ1-2; 7 positions agree with TRBD1. Germline V gene lookup returns CDR1 MGHDK and CDR2 SYGVNS. V shed 9 bases and J 4 bases; nucleotides not matched to a gene: 11. This CDR3 region has 14 residues. The CDR3 sequence: CARKLGTDLYGYTF. In DNA, the CDR3 is TGTGCCAGGAAACTGGGGACAGACCTCTATGGCTACACCTTC.

This CDR3 is CASSFLIWGLQDQPQHF. CDR3 bases: TGTGCCAGCAGTTTTCTGATCTGGGGGTTACAAGATCAGCCCCAGCATTTT. This sequence joins TRBV28 and TRBJ1-5, with D possibly TRBD1 on 5 matching bases. V lost 3 bases and J lost 5, with 20 bases in between. CDR1 MDHEN and CDR2 SYDVKM come from the germline V gene. CDR3 size: 17 residues.

The CDR3 region has the DNA TGTGCCAGCAGCTTAGGGACTAGCGCAGTCCTACCGAAGTACTTC. Encoded protein: CASSLGTSAVLPKYF. The chain recombines TRBV7-2 with TRBJ2-7; 9 nucleotides match TRBD2. V was clipped by 1 base and J by 11 bases; unmatched bases: 12. Germline V CDR1 and CDR2: SGHTA, FQGNSA. The CDR3 is made up of 15 amino acids.

The genes are TRBV5-1 and TRBJ2-3; 11 bases fit TRBD2. CDR1 and CDR2 (germline): SGHRS, YFSETQ. The CDR3 is 14 residues long. With V trimmed by 5 bases and J by 2 bases, 1 base remained unmatched. The CDR3 bases are TGCGCCAGCAGGACTAGCGGGGACACAGATACGCAGTATTTT. This gives the protein CASRTSGDTDTQYF.

This chain uses TRBV27 with TRBJ2-3; D is ambiguous. Trimming cost V 3 bases and J 1 base, with 23 bases left between them. The CDR3 is made up of 19 amino acids. Germline V gene lookup returns CDR1 MNHEY and CDR2 SMNVEV (reference sequence). The CDR3 nucleotides are TGTGCCAGCAGTTTCGTGCCCGACCCACTTCGCCTCCGCACAGATACGCAGTATTTT. Translated, it gives CASSFVPDPLRLRTDTQYF.

This clone was seen more than once but under ten times. The rearrangement links TRBV4-1 to TRBJ1-3; 7 nucleotides match TRBD1. With V trimmed by 0 bases and J by 4 bases, 3 bases remained unmatched. Germline V gene sequence: CDR1 MGHRA, CDR2 YSYEKL. CDR3 length: 15 amino acids. The CDR3 DNA reads as TGCGCCAGCAGCCAAGACAGGGGGTGGGGAAACACCATATATTTT. Amino acid sequence: CASSQDRGWGNTIYF.

V gene TRBV5-1 combines with J gene TRBJ2-5; the D gene is possibly TRBD1 (5 bases). Looked up from germline, CDR1 is SGHRS and CDR2 is YFSETQ. The V gene lost 1 base and the J gene lost 2 bases, with 12 bases spanning the gap. The length of the CDR3 is 15 residues. The CDR3 protein is CASSLNGAGQETQYF. The CDR3 DNA is TGCGCCAGCAGCTTGAATGGGGCAGGACAAGAGACCCAGTACTTC.

The chain employs TRBV11-2 and TRBJ2-3, with 11 nucleotides matching TRBD2. Losses at the gene ends were 1 base for V and 0 bases for J; bases not matched to a gene: 3. CDR3 length: 17 amino acids. Per germline, CDR1 SGHAT and CDR2 FQNNGV. This CDR3 is CASSLAGLAASTDTQYF. The CDR3 DNA reads TGTGCCAGCAGCTTAGCGGGACTAGCGGCTAGCACAGATACGCAGTATTTT.

The rearrangement links TRBV6-6 to TRBJ1-1; D unresolved. Between the trimmed V and J ends, which lost 5 bases and 7 bases, there was a span of 8 bases. Germline CDR1 MNHNY, CDR2 SVGAGI (reference sequence). The length of the CDR3 is 11 residues. The CDR3 reads CASSQTGEAFF. CDR3 in DNA: TGTGCCAGCAGTCAGACCGGTGAAGCTTTCTTT.

V gene TRBV19 combines with J gene TRBJ2-1; D is uncertain. The V end lost 4 bases, the J end lost 4 bases, and 11 bases lay between the germline ends. The CDR3 runs 14 residues. The germline V gene encodes CDR1 LNHDA and CDR2 SQIVND (reference sequence). CDR3 loop: CASSTIQRYNEQFF. CDR3 coding DNA: TGTGCCAGTAGTACCATACAGAGATACAATGAGCAGTTCTTC.

Written as DNA, the CDR3 is TGTGCCAGCAGCTTATCTTCGGGACTGGCTAATGAAAAACTGTTTTTT. As protein: CASSLSSGLANEKLFF. This chain joins TRBV7-9 and TRBJ1-4; maybe TRBD1 (5 bases). The germline gives CDR1 SEHNR, CDR2 FQNEAQ (reference sequence). V dropped 2 bases and J dropped 3 bases, with 13 bases sitting between them. The CDR3 length is 16 residues. The whole variable domain, filled in from reference TRBV7-9 and TRBJ1-4, reads DTGVSQNPRHKITKRGQNVTFRCDPISEHNRLYWYRQTLGQGPEFLTYFQNEAQLEKSRLLSDRFSAERPKGSFSTLEIQRTEQGDSAMYLCASSLSSGLANEKLFFGSGTQLSVL.

The chain has TRBV28 and TRBJ1-1; D not certain. The germline V gene has CDR1 MDHEN and CDR2 SYDVKM. V was cut by 2 bases and J by 8 bases, with 18 bases left in between. This CDR3 has 15 amino acids. In DNA form, the CDR3 reads TGTGCCAGCAGTTTACCCTCGAGAGGTGACGGAGAAGCTTTCTTT. Translating gives CASSLPSRGDGEAFF.

The CDR3 bases are TGTGCCAGCAGTTTATCCTCCGCCGGGGGCTTAGAAAAACTGTTTTTT. It specifies CASSLSSAGGLEKLFF. This sequence joins TRBV28 and TRBJ1-4, with D perhaps matching TRBD1 (6 bases). This CDR3 spans 16 amino acids. Germline CDR1 MDHEN, CDR2 SYDVKM. Trimming shortened V by 1 base and J by 8 bases, and 17 bases separated the two germline ends. Full variable domain (remainder filled in from reference TRBV28 and TRBJ1-4): DVKVTQSSRYLVKRTGEKVFLECVQDMDHENMFWYRQDPGLGLRLIYFSYDVKMKEKGDIPEGYSVSREKKERFSLILESASTNQTSMYLCASSLSSAGGLEKLFFGSGTQLSVL.